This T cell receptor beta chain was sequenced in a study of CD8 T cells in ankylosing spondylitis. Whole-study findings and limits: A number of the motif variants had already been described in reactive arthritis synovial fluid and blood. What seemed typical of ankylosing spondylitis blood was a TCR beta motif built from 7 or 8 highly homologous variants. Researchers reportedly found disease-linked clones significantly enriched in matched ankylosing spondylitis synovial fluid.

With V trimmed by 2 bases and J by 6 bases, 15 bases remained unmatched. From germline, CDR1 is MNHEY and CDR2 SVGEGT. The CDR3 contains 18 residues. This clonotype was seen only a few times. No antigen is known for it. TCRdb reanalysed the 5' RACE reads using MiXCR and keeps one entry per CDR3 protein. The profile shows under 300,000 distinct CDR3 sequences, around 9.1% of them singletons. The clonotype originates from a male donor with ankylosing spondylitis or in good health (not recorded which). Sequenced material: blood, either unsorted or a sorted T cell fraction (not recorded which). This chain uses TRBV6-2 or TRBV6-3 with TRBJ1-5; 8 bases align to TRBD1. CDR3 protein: CASSYGVGGQAGSQPQHF. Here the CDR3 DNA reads TGTGCCAGCAGTTACGGCGTGGGGGGACAGGCTGGAAGTCAGCCCCAGCATTTT.